A single sample gave rise to the 12 T cell receptor beta chains below, sequenced in a study of CXCR3-negative and CXCR3-positive naive CD8 T cells. Through 5' RACE with UMI labels, the TRB cDNA libraries were prepared. No DNA is given; TCRdb re-called the 5' RACE reads and lists each CDR3 protein once. The listing contains about 98,000 distinct CDR3 sequences. The antigens these receptors bind are not known. Study results and limitations: Researchers report that CXCR3-positive naive cells carry more hydrophobic TRB CDR3s than CXCR3-negative naive cells.

The source material was naive CXCR3+ CD8+ T cells from blood. The subset here: CD45RO-CCR7+CD27+CD95- naive CD8+ T cells expressing CXCR3 (TNR3+). The receptors stem from a human donor in good health. Some clones in this sample may be carry-over from other donors' samples.

The chain employs TRBV5-1 and TRBJ1-2. Germline V lookup: CDR1 SGHRS, CDR2 YFSETQ. This CDR3 is 11 amino acids long. The CDR3: CASSSSNGYTF.

The genes are TRBV7-2 and TRBJ2-1. This CDR3 is built from 11 residues. CDR1 is SGHTA and CDR2 is FQGNSA in the germline V gene. CDR3 sequence: CASTENGEQFF.

The rearrangement uses TRBV12-3 or TRBV12-4 and TRBJ2-5; TCRdb calls TRBD1, which cannot be checked without DNA. This CDR3 has 15 residues. The CDR3: CASSLGRGSQETQYF.

The CDR3 sequence is CASSHVSLPGQGNYEQYF. J is TRBJ2-7 and V is TRBV5-1; TCRdb selects TRBD1, and the lack of DNA leaves this call unchecked. The CDR3 has 18 amino acids. Germline assignment: CDR1 SGHRS and CDR2 YFSETQ.

V usage is TRBV12-3 or TRBV12-4 and J usage is TRBJ2-1; the TRBD1 assignment by TCRdb is unverifiable without DNA. CDR3 length equals 13 residues. CDR3: CASSRQGLDEQFF.

The chain couples TRBV30 to TRBJ1-5; no DNA is available, so the TRBD1 call from TCRdb remains unchecked. CDR3 length: 15 amino acids. The V gene's germline CDR1 is GTSNPN and CDR2 SVGIG (reference sequence). CDR3 region: CAWSDRDTFNQPQHF.

This chain links TRBV11-2 with TRBJ2-1; the D call of TRBD1 rests on TCRdb alone, since no DNA is present to check it. This CDR3 is 16 amino acids long. Germline-derived CDR1 and CDR2 are SGHAT and FQNNGV. CDR3 residues: CASSLVQGAKNNEQFF.

The chain joins TRBV27 to TRBJ2-7. Germline CDR1 reads MNHEY; CDR2 reads SMNVEV (reference sequence). CDR3 length: 13 amino acids. The CDR3 is CASSSLSSYGQYF.

V and J are TRBV4-2 and TRBJ1-2; the TCRdb call, TRBD1, lacks DNA for checking. The CDR3 is 13 residues long. Germline CDR1 LGHNA, CDR2 YNFKEQ. The CDR3 region is CASSQDGGFGYTF.

This sequence joins TRBV19 and TRBJ1-5; TCRdb lists TRBD1, though no DNA is available to test this call. The CDR3 is 16 residues long. Germline lookup yields CDR1 LNHDA and CDR2 SQIVND (reference sequence). This chain's CDR3 is CASSLGQGNSNQPQHF.

The CDR3 protein is CASSAPVGEQYF. The chain couples TRBV12-3 or TRBV12-4 to TRBJ2-7; TCRdb picks TRBD1, but there is no DNA to check that call. The CDR3 extends over 12 amino acids.

The rearrangement joins TRBV20-1 to TRBJ1-3; the TCRdb D gene call, TRBD1, has no DNA to confirm it. CDR3 length: 18 residues. Germline V gene lookup returns CDR1 DFQATT and CDR2 SNEGSKA (reference sequence). CDR3 region: CSARSCDSDAYSGNTIYF.